The clone carrying this T cell receptor (beta chain) was detected only once. Its antigen is unknown. The data derive from a study of identical twins. Study outcomes and limitations: Conclusions rested on cross-sectional statistics rather than following the same donors.

Only healthy Caucasians were enrolled as donors. TCRdb analysed the 5' RACE reads with MiXCR anew, one entry per CDR3 protein. The table has about 530,000 distinct CDR3 sequences, approximately 20% seen once. The CDR3 is made up of 16 amino acids. CDR1 and CDR2 from the germline V gene are SGDLS and YYNGEE. Trimming shortened V by 3 bases and J by 1 base, and 16 bases separated the two germline ends. A further study also used this sample, focusing on yellow fever vaccine responses in identical twins.

V usage is TRBV9 and J usage is TRBJ1-1; D is perhaps TRBD1 (6 bases). Sequencing was performed on CD4+ T cells sorted from blood. The clonotype was recovered from a woman younger than 35 in good health. This CDR3 is CASSAYLTGTNTEAFF. In nucleotides, the CDR3 is TGTGCCAGCAGCGCGTATCTGACAGGTACGAACACTGAAGCTTTCTTT.